A selection of T cell receptor beta chains follows, all from one sample in a study of blood T cell repertoires in COVID-19. Sequencing used immunoSEQ multiplex PCR; TCRdb keeps in-frame clones, though not all of them. This sample has some 120,000 clones, with over 75% found just once. The specimen was peripheral blood. The receptor set was obtained from a man in his 60s with acute or convalescent COVID-19. CDR3s include the opening cysteine and the closing phenylalanine or tryptophan.

v_gene,CDR3aa
TRBV9,CASSVDPGNYGYTF
TRBV19,CASSMGQYNEKLFF
TRBV30,CAWSYRLNQPQHF
TRBV9,CASSGGNTEAFF
TRBV5-4,CASSTSGYEQYF
TRBV7-3,CASSFGAGGSYEQYF
TRBV4-1,CASSQDRWTEKLFF
TRBV18,CASSQGQGASAF
TRBV7-9,CASSLDRGDTIYF
TRBV6-5,CASRVISGRADTQYF
TRBV10-3,CAISSGTSGANVLTF
TRBV5-5,CASSLEQGGLGPQHF
TRBV27,CASSPLGTGDYGYTF
TRBV7-3,CASSLAGYGGYTF
TRBV28,CASKGSLGGVTDTQYF
TRBV7-9,CASSRTGGMETQYF
TRBV5-6,CASSAPGQRLYGYTF
TRBV29-1,CSGNSGSWNEQFF
TRBV5-1,CASSFIPGENEQFF